This TCR beta chain was recovered during a study of early T cells in non-severe SARS-CoV-2 infection (dated by TCRdb to the early 2020s). Turning to the overall study: Because TCR sequencing relied on bulk RNA taken from unsorted whole blood, pairing of alpha and beta chains was not possible. Overall results and qualifications from the work: VDJdb matching was skewed toward anti-spike CD8 responses and likely underestimated virus-specific expansions by missing private and CD4 specificities.

Relative to its sample, this clonotype is medium-sized (0.01 to 0.1%). There is no known antigen for this receptor. Within one base of it there is no much larger clone, and no base qualities were kept. The study was a case-control design nested within a healthcare worker cohort in London, UK, with weekly nasopharyngeal swab PCR tests and blood sampling. Between 23 and 31 March 2020, the week of the UK lockdown, healthcare workers were enrolled and then followed up weekly for as long as 16 weeks. V trim: 5 bases; J trim: 4 bases; unmatched bases: 5. CDR1 is given as LNHDA and CDR2 as SQIVND, both from the germline V gene (reference sequence). The CDR3 spans 15 residues, from the cysteine through the phenylalanine. The read is trimmed to its CDR3 DNA, 45 bases read in frame from base 1. Libraries were built with 5' RACE. The instrument was a NextSeq 500. Unique molecular identifiers were attached to individual cDNA molecules in the TCR library protocol so that sequencing error and PCR bias could be corrected. Both TCR alpha and beta chains were sequenced, and tight co-correlation was observed between alpha and beta sequence abundances in each sample. The study's own analysis went as follows. V gene, J gene and CDR3 annotation of TCR sequences was performed with Decombinator V4. Expanded TCRs were defined as changing significantly between any two time points under a Poisson model with p below 0.0001. TCR abundances were normalised to the total number of TCRs sequenced in each sample and reported as counts per million. TRAV1-2 paired with TRAJ12, TRAJ20 or TRAJ33 defined MAIT TCRs, while TRAV10 paired with TRAJ18 defined iNKT TCRs. VDJdb, accessed on 1 November 2021, was searched for TCRs annotated for CMV, EBV and SARS-CoV-2, and TCRs annotated for more than one antigen were excluded. TCRdb reprocessed the public reads (quality trimming at Q25 with fastp, clone calling with MiXCR) and kept in-frame beta chains. Rows with a matching CDR3 protein are joined into one entry that keeps the most common DNA and genes. TCRdb, not the original authors, processed these V and J calls. The sample has about 22,000 distinct CDR3 sequences on record, 5% of them singletons. The ten largest clones take up around 4.1% of the sample.

The chain uses TRBV19 and TRBJ2-6, with 7 bases aligning to TRBD1. Sequencing input: whole blood. This clonotype was sampled from an adult who was a healthcare worker with PCR-confirmed SARS-CoV-2 infection or an uninfected control (not recorded which). The CDR3 region: CASSSQGTGANVLTF. The DNA reads as follows: TGTGCCAGTAGTTCACAGGGGACCGGGGCCAACGTCCTGACTTTC.